The 28 T cell receptor beta chains presented below share a single source sample, sequenced in a study of lymphopenia after photon versus proton radiotherapy. Clones were read by immunoSEQ multiplex PCR, and TCRdb kept only the in-frame ones, dropping some. The repertoire consists of 30,000 to 45,000 clones, with approximately 90% occurring once and the leading ten covering 15%. The sample here was peripheral blood, taken from a patient treated with photon-based radiotherapy. These receptors came from a man in his sixties with cholangiocarcinoma.

J is TRBJ2-2 and V is TRBV7-3, with D maybe TRBD1 (6 bases). V was shortened by 3 bases and J by 5 bases, with 16 bases between the two germline ends. CDR1 is SGHTA, CDR2 FQGTGA, per germline. The CDR3 is made up of 16 amino acids. CDR3 nucleotide sequence: TGTGCCAGCAGCTTGAGGCCAGGGGCTTCTACCGGGGAGCTGTTTTTT. Translation gives CASSLRPGASTGELFF. Complete variable domain (other parts from reference TRBV7-3 and TRBJ2-2): GAGVSQTPSNKVTEKGKYVELRCDPISGHTALYWYRQSLGQGPEFLIYFQGTGAADDSGLPNDRFFAVRPEGSVSTLKIQRTERGDSAVYLCASSLRPGASTGELFFGEGSRLTVL.

V usage is TRBV5-1 and J usage is TRBJ2-1, with D maybe TRBD2 (7 bases). The CDR3 consists of 17 residues. Trimming took 2 bases from V and 5 from J, leaving 20 bases between them. CDR1 SGHRS and CDR2 YFSETQ come from the germline V gene. CDR3 sequence (DNA): TGCGCCAGCAGCTTTACAGGGTTCGTAGGGACTAACAATGAGCAGTTCTTC. Translating gives CASSFTGFVGTNNEQFF.

The chain combines TRBV27 with TRBJ2-6; no reliable D call. The ends were cut back, 4 bases at V and 2 bases at J, with 9 bases in the middle. CDR3 length equals 15 residues. The germline gives CDR1 MNHEY, CDR2 SMNVEV (reference sequence). The chain's CDR3 is CASSSSSTGANVLTF. CDR3 coding DNA: TGTGCCAGCAGTTCCTCGAGTACTGGGGCCAACGTCCTGACTTTC.

V is TRBV7-9 and J is TRBJ2-1; maybe TRBD2 (5 bases). The V end was cut by 5 bases, the J end by 0 bases, with 5 bases between. CDR1 and CDR2 from the germline V gene are SEHNR and FQNEAQ (reference sequence). The CDR3 has 13 amino acids. Here the CDR3 DNA reads TGTGCCAGCAGCACTAGCTCCTACAATGAGCAGTTCTTC. This codes for CASSTSSYNEQFF.

V usage is TRBV7-3 and J usage is TRBJ2-1, with D tentatively TRBD1 or TRBD2 (5 bases each). V lost 4 bases and J lost 0, with 13 bases in between. CDR1 is SGHTA, CDR2 FQGTGA, per germline. The CDR3 is made up of 16 amino acids. The CDR3 bases are TGTGCCAGCAGCTCCACCGGGACCAGCTCCTACAATGAGCAGTTCTTC. This encodes CASSSTGTSSYNEQFF.

The V and J genes are TRBV19 and TRBJ2-5; 7 nucleotides agree with TRBD2. Germline trimming cut 7 bases from V and 7 bases from J; bases unmatched to any gene: 15. Germline loops: CDR1 LNHDA, CDR2 SQIVND (reference sequence). CDR3 size: 15 residues. CDR3 loop: CASTGHTGGRWTQYF. The CDR3 DNA is TGTGCCAGTACTGGACATACTGGCGGGAGATGGACCCAGTACTTC.

The chain carries TRBV5-6 and TRBJ1-1; D is unresolved. Germline V CDR1 and CDR2: SGHDT, YYEEEE. Trimming took off 0 bases at V and 5 bases at J, with 20 bases between the two ends. This CDR3 region has 17 residues. The CDR3 protein is CASSLVGQVKEVTEAFF. CDR3 in DNA: TGTGCCAGCAGCTTGGTAGGTCAGGTAAAGGAAGTGACTGAAGCTTTCTTT.

In this sample, this clone turned up a few times. CDR3 bases: TGTGCCAGTAGAAAGAGAAATCAGCCCCAGCATTTT. This encodes CASRKRNQPQHF. This sequence joins TRBV19 and TRBJ1-5, with D unresolved. Germline V lookup: CDR1 LNHDA, CDR2 SQIVND (reference sequence). The CDR3 runs 12 residues. V lost 6 bases to trimming and J lost 4 bases, with 7 bases between them.

The chain couples TRBV6-1 to TRBJ2-7; D not certain. Trimming removed 6 bases from V and 8 bases from J, with 17 bases in between. The CDR3 totals 13 residues. The germline CDR1 and CDR2 sequences are MNHNS and SASEGT. CDR3 sequence: CASSPTRLHKQYF. The CDR3 nucleotides are TGTGCCAGCAGCCCCACGAGGCTCCACAAGCAGTACTTC.

V is TRBV11-1 and J is TRBJ2-7, with 8 positions matching TRBD1. The CDR3 totals 13 residues. Germline values: CDR1 SGHAT, CDR2 FQDESV (reference sequence). The V and J ends lost 6 bases and 5 bases, in that order; junction bases with no gene match: 6. CDR3 sequence reads: CASRGTGPHEQYF. The CDR3 DNA reads TGTGCCAGCAGGGGGACAGGTCCACACGAGCAGTACTTC.

The chain employs TRBV28 and TRBJ1-2, with 10 bases aligning to TRBD1. The length of the CDR3 is 17 residues. Unmatched junction bases numbered 17, after V lost 6 bases and J lost 7 bases. Germline lookup yields CDR1 MDHEN and CDR2 SYDVKM. The CDR3 here is CASSQSIPGTGVFGYTF. As DNA, the CDR3 is TGTGCCAGCAGCCAATCAATACCCGGGACAGGGGTTTTTGGCTACACCTTC.

The chain employs TRBV19 and TRBJ1-4; TRBD1 might be the D (5 bases). Trimming left V 6 bases short and J 2 bases short, with 10 bases between. The CDR3 covers 14 residues. Germline CDR1 reads LNHDA; CDR2 reads SQIVND (reference sequence). The DNA of the CDR3 is TGTGCCAGTAGCCAGGGTTCTACTAATGAAAAACTGTTTTTT. The encoded protein is CASSQGSTNEKLFF.

This chain links TRBV7-9 with TRBJ2-2; D is unclear. CDR1 is SEHNR and CDR2 is FQNEAQ in the germline V gene (reference sequence). Between the trimmed V and J ends, which lost 5 bases and 0 bases, there was a span of 4 bases. This CDR3 is built from 13 residues. CDR3 in amino acids: CASSPTNTGELFF. The CDR3 DNA sequence: TGTGCCAGCAGCCCAACGAACACCGGGGAGCTGTTTTTT. Variable domain in full (rest from reference TRBV7-9 and TRBJ2-2): DTGVSQNPRHKITKRGQNVTFRCDPISEHNRLYWYRQTLGQGPEFLTYFQNEAQLEKSRLLSDRFSAERPKGSFSTLEIQRTEQGDSAMYLCASSPTNTGELFFGEGSRLTVL.

The chain recombines TRBV2 with TRBJ2-3, with D uncertain. This CDR3 spans 15 amino acids. The V end was cut by 2 bases, the J end by 0 bases, with 9 bases between. The germline V gene has CDR1 SNHLY and CDR2 FYNNEI. For the CDR3, the DNA is TGTGCCAGCAGTGAATTGGTCCCTAGCACAGATACGCAGTATTTT. This translates into CASSELVPSTDTQYF.

This clone was observed a single time. The J gene is TRBJ1-1, the V gene TRBV7-8; D ambiguous. This CDR3 is built from 15 residues. Trimming took off 1 base at V and 4 bases at J, with 13 bases between the two ends. Germline CDR1 and CDR2: SGHVS and FQNEAQ. The CDR3 sequence: CASSLGTAVLTEAFF. CDR3 nucleotides: TGTGCCAGCAGCTTAGGGACGGCTGTCCTCACTGAAGCTTTCTTT.

The chain recombines TRBV19 with TRBJ2-3; TRBD2 aligns across 11 bases. Germline CDR1 reads LNHDA; CDR2 reads SQIVND (reference sequence). CDR3 length equals 17 residues. The trim removed 6 bases at V and 6 bases at J, leaving 14 bases unmatched. The CDR3 coding sequence is TGTGCCAGTAGGTCTCGTACTAGCGGGAGATGGGCTGATACGCAGTATTTT. Translating it yields CASRSRTSGRWADTQYF.

This clone was seen a few times. The chain carries TRBV7-9 and TRBJ2-5; 8 bases line up with TRBD2. Germline trimming cut 5 bases from V and 1 base from J; bases unmatched to any gene: 12. The CDR3 length is 17 residues. Germline assignment: CDR1 SEHNR and CDR2 FQNEAQ (reference sequence). CDR3 bases: TGTGCCAGCAGCCCCGGGGGGGCCGAAATGGGCCAAGAGACCCAGTACTTC. Translated, it gives CASSPGGAEMGQETQYF.

The rearrangement joins TRBV2 to TRBJ1-1; D remains unclear. V lost 4 bases and J 1 base, leaving 7 bases between the germline ends. Per germline, CDR1 SNHLY and CDR2 FYNNEI. The CDR3 sequence is 13 residues long. In DNA form, the CDR3 reads TGTGCCAGCAGTGGGACGGCGAACACTGAAGCTTTCTTT. Translation: CASSGTANTEAFF.

V is TRBV28 and J is TRBJ2-7; no firm D call. The V end was cut by 3 bases, the J end by 0 bases, with 9 bases between. This CDR3 is 14 amino acids long. Germline-derived CDR1 and CDR2 are MDHEN and SYDVKM. CDR3 in amino acids: CASSLRASSYEQYF. The CDR3 DNA sequence: TGTGCCAGCAGTTTGCGAGCCAGCTCCTACGAGCAGTACTTC.

The rearrangement links TRBV6-1 to TRBJ2-2; no definite D call. Germline V gene data show CDR1 as MNHNS and CDR2 as SASEGT. The CDR3 is 15 residues long. The germline V and J ends were trimmed by 6 bases and 0 bases, with 11 bases remaining between them. CDR3: CASSHGSANTGELFF. In DNA, the CDR3 is TGTGCCAGCAGCCACGGATCCGCGAACACCGGGGAGCTGTTTTTT.

The CDR3 DNA reads TGTGCCAGCTCACCGAACAGTCAAGAGACCCAGTACTTC. This translates into CASSPNSQETQYF. V and J are TRBV18 and TRBJ2-5; no clear D. From germline, CDR1 is KGHSH and CDR2 LQKENI. The CDR3 is 13 residues long. The V and J ends lost 3 bases and 2 bases respectively, with 7 bases between them.

The chain recombines TRBV5-1 with TRBJ1-1, with D perhaps TRBD1 (5 bases). Germline lookup yields CDR1 SGHRS and CDR2 YFSETQ. V dropped 4 bases and J dropped 2 bases, with 12 bases sitting between them. CDR3 length: 14 amino acids. The CDR3 loop reads CASSPQGGNTEAFF. The CDR3 DNA is TGCGCCAGCAGCCCGCAGGGAGGTAACACTGAAGCTTTCTTT. The full variable domain, in which reference TRBV5-1 and TRBJ1-1 provide the parts outside the CDR3, is KAGVTQTPRYLIKTRGQQVTLSCSPISGHRSVSWYQQTPGQGLQFLFEYFSETQRNKGNFPGRFSGRQFSNSRSEMNVSTLELGDSALYLCASSPQGGNTEAFFGQGTRLTVV.

The J gene is TRBJ2-7, the V gene TRBV28; a possible D gene is TRBD2 (6 bases). The ends were cut back, 3 bases at V and 4 bases at J, with 16 bases in the middle. The CDR3 loop spans 15 amino acids. CDR1 and CDR2 (germline): MDHEN, SYDVKM. CDR3 coding DNA: TGTGCCAGCAGTTTCGGGGGTCCGGCGGATTACGAGCAGTACTTC. Its translation is CASSFGGPADYEQYF.

The chain joins TRBV9 to TRBJ1-1, with 9 nucleotides matching TRBD1. The CDR3 is made up of 13 amino acids. Germline lookup yields CDR1 SGDLS and CDR2 YYNGEE. V dropped 5 bases and J dropped 3; count of bases not matched to a gene: 2. CDR3 loop: CASSRTGDTEAFF. DNA for the CDR3: TGTGCCAGCAGTCGGACAGGGGACACTGAAGCTTTCTTT.

This clone is medium-sized within its sample. The chain employs TRBV7-8 and TRBJ1-1, with D maybe TRBD1 (6 bases). This CDR3 is 13 amino acids long. Trimming shortened V by 4 bases and J by 6 bases, and 12 bases separated the two germline ends. The germline V gene encodes CDR1 SGHVS and CDR2 FQNEAQ. CDR3 loop: CASSWSSGAEAFF. CDR3 sequence (DNA): TGTGCCAGCAGCTGGTCCTCAGGGGCTGAAGCTTTCTTT.

This clone was found once. CDR3: CASSVRGDSPLHF. Here the CDR3 DNA reads TGTGCCAGCAGCGTCAGGGGGGATTCACCCCTCCACTTT. The rearrangement links TRBV7-9 to TRBJ1-6; 7 bases are a match to TRBD1. The CDR3 extends over 13 amino acids. The V gene end was trimmed by 5 bases and the J gene end by 8 bases; junction bases not matched to a gene: 3. Germline V CDR1 and CDR2: SEHNR, FQNEAQ (reference sequence).

This chain joins TRBV7-2 and TRBJ2-3; 8 bases are a match to TRBD2. Per the germline V gene, CDR1 is SGHTA and CDR2 is FQGNSA. The CDR3 is made up of 13 amino acids. V trimming: 10 bases; J trimming: 2 bases; junction bases outside the gene matches: 5. This CDR3 reads CAISGGTTDTQYF. CDR3 in DNA: TGTGCCATCTCGGGGGGGACCACAGATACGCAGTATTTT.

This rearrangement joins TRBV10-3 to TRBJ2-3; 12 nucleotides agree with TRBD2. The CDR3 covers 17 residues. Trimming at V came to 10 bases and at J to 4 bases, leaving 15 bases not matched to a gene. From germline, CDR1 is ENHRY and CDR2 SYGVKD. The CDR3 DNA reads TGTGCCACGGAATTGGGGGCACTAGCGGGAGGATCAGATACGCAGTATTTT. It yields the protein CATELGALAGGSDTQYF.